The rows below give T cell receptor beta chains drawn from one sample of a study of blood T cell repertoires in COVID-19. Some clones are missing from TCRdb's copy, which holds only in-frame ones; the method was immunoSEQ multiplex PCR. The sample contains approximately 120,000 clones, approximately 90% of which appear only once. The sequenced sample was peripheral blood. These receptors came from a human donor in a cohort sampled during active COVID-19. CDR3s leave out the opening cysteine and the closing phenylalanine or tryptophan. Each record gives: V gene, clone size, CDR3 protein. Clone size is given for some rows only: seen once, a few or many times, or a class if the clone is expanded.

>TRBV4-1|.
ASSHLLPGSKQY
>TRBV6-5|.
ASSPWNTEAF
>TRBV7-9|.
ATTRDSSYEQY
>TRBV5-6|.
ASSRLDSSGNTIY
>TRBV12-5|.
ASGLVIPSGANVLT
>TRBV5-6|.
ASSRTGTKAF
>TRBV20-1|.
SAIGANGYT
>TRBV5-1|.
ASSLRSSGIGNEQF
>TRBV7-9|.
ASSLVAGTPETQY
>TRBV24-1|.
ATSDPRTGGADQPQH
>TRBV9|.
ASSVGGPGTGDEKLF
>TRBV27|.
ASRSRGEQY
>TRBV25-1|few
ASSDTGSLAWGYT
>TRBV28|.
ASSLGQGGYEQY
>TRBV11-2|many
ASSSRQSVLT
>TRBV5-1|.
ASSLVSSGRPTYEQY
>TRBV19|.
ASSIIFLDRTGGDQPQH
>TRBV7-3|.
ASSFRSGAGKNEQF
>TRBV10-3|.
AISIKGASNTGELF
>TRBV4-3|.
ASSRGTDSGNTIY
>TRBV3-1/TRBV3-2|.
ASSQGTAGGSGYT
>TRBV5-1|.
ASSFSGTENQPQH
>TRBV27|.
ASRRDSDYGYT
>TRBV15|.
ATSRTSANYGYT
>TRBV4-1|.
ASSPQWTDRGLAGLPDTQY
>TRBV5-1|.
ASSQGGDITDTQY
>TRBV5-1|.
ASSSGQDADTQY
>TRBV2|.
ASSEFLSGGYNEQF
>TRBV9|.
ASGRTGSNEKLF
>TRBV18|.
ASSQRQGTNEKLF
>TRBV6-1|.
ASSETHNSPLH
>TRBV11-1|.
ASSLLEKNSPLH
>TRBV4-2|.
ASSLGTEGTQH
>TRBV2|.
ASRGGTTLYGYT
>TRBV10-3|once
ASGVRTGGSGANVLT
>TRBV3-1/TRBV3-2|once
ASSQLIGGAEQY
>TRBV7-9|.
ASSLWGQGVRNEQF
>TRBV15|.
ATSRGRGGGTEAF
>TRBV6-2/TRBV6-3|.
ASSRGTSGGADTQY
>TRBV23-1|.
ASSQWLLAGAGNTIY